This TCR beta chain stems from a study of blood T cell repertoires in COVID-19. V was trimmed by 5 bases and J by 3 bases, leaving 16 bases between them. Germline V gene data show CDR1 as MDHEN and CDR2 as SYDVKM. The CDR3 length is 15 residues. Sequencing used immunoSEQ multiplex PCR; TCRdb keeps in-frame clones, though not all of them. The sample records tens of thousands of clones, 90% being singletons. The clonotype was recovered from a human donor with active COVID-19. The donor label of this sample is uncertain. Sequenced input: peripheral blood. The rearrangement uses TRBV28 and TRBJ2-5; TRBD1 is a possible D gene (8 bases). CDR3 protein: CASSPGQGGEETQYF. CDR3 DNA sequence: TGTGCCAGCAGTCCCGGACAGGGAGGGGAAGAGACCCAGTACTTC.